This T cell receptor beta chain was found in a study of cytomegalovirus exposure and HLA in healthy donors. Germline-derived CDR1 and CDR2 are MNHEY and SMNVEV (reference sequence). Trimming cost V 3 bases and J 0 bases, with 21 bases left between them. The CDR3 totals 19 residues. The PCR employed 60 Vbeta primers together with 13 Jbeta primers. Libraries were prepared by immunoSEQ multiplex PCR; TCRdb keeps only in-frame clonotypes and omits some of them. The profile shows under 110,000 clones, about 81% of them singletons. This clonotype originated in a man in his forties or fifties in good health and CMV-seronegative. Sequencing was carried out using PBMCs. This chain uses TRBV27 with TRBJ2-1; D may be TRBD2 (8 bases). This chain's CDR3 is CASSFRDRKAGGSYNEQFF. In DNA form, the CDR3 reads TGTGCCAGCAGTTTCCGGGACAGAAAGGCGGGAGGCTCCTACAATGAGCAGTTCTTC.